The 13 T cell receptor beta chains below all came from one sample that was sequenced in a study of cytotoxic CD8 clonotypes in ibrutinib-treated CLL. The protocol was immunoSEQ multiplex PCR, while the TCRdb copy is restricted to in-frame clones and leaves out a portion. The profile shows some 200,000 clones, roughly 73% of them singletons. The sequencing here drew on PBMCs, taken after 12 months of ibrutinib treatment. The receptors originated from a human donor with chronic lymphocytic leukemia.

The rearrangement joins TRBV15 to TRBJ1-2; D not resolved. Trimming took off 0 bases at V and 1 base at J, with 12 bases between the two ends. Germline CDR1 reads LNHNV; CDR2 reads YYDKDF (reference sequence). This CDR3 has 16 residues. DNA for the CDR3: TGTGCCACCAGCAGAGATCGCGAGGGTAATAACTATGGCTACACCTTC. Its protein is CATSRDREGNNYGYTF.

This clone was counted once. This chain uses TRBV27 with TRBJ2-6; D unresolved. Germline V gene sequence: CDR1 MNHEY, CDR2 SMNVEV (reference sequence). The CDR3 covers 19 residues. Deletions cut 0 bases from V and 0 bases from J, with 15 bases between. The CDR3 nucleotides are TGTGCCAGCAGTTTATCGTCCCCGGCAGAAAGCTCTGGGGCCAACGTCCTGACTTTC. As protein: CASSLSSPAESSGANVLTF.

The chain carries TRBV7-2 and TRBJ1-2; a possible D gene is TRBD1 (5 bases). Trimming pared 3 bases from V and 5 bases from J, leaving 10 bases between. The CDR3 covers 13 residues. Germline lookup yields CDR1 SGHTA and CDR2 FQGNSA. The DNA for the CDR3 is TGTGCCAGCAGCTTTCTCGGGGGGTATGGCTACACCTTC. This gives the protein CASSFLGGYGYTF. Looking up the rest from reference TRBV7-2 and TRBJ1-2 gives the full variable domain: GAGVSQSPSNKVTEKGKDVELRCDPISGHTALYWYRQSLGQGLEFLIYFQGNSAPDKSGLPSDRFSAERTGGSVSTLTIQRTQQEDSAVYLCASSFLGGYGYTFGSGTRLTVV.

The chain couples TRBV27 to TRBJ1-2; weak D call: TRBD1 (5 bases). The CDR3 contains 14 residues. V was pared by 7 bases and J by 8 bases, with 20 bases between. The germline V gene has CDR1 MNHEY and CDR2 SMNVEV (reference sequence). The CDR3 reads CASKPREGAGGYTF. The CDR3 nucleotides read TGTGCCAGCAAACCCCGGGAAGGGGCGGGAGGCTACACCTTC.

The CDR3, as DNA: TGCGCCAGCAGCCAAGAGGCGCGGGCGAGCTCCTACGAGCAGTACTTC. Translating gives CASSQEARASSYEQYF. The genes are TRBV4-1 and TRBJ2-7; TRBD2 is a possible D gene (5 bases). This CDR3 is 16 amino acids long. Germline V gives CDR1 MGHRA, CDR2 YSYEKL. V lost 0 bases to trimming and J lost 0 bases, with 12 bases between them.

The chain links TRBV5-8 to TRBJ1-1, with D tentatively TRBD1 (5 bases). This CDR3 spans 13 amino acids. Germline values: CDR1 SGHTS, CDR2 YDEGEE. Trimming left V 6 bases short and J 4 bases short, with 13 bases between. This CDR3 reads CASTWGEGTEAFF. The CDR3 DNA reads as TGTGCCAGCACCTGGGGGGAGGGCACTGAAGCTTTCTTT.

The chain combines TRBV5-6 with TRBJ2-1; 9 bases fit TRBD2. The germline gives CDR1 SGHDT, CDR2 YYEEEE. The CDR3 spans 15 residues. The trim removed 4 bases at V and 8 bases at J, leaving 10 bases unmatched. The CDR3 sequence: CASSRGLATLDEQFF. The CDR3 region has the DNA TGTGCCAGCAGCCGCGGACTAGCGACCTTGGATGAGCAGTTCTTC.

This clone turned up a few times. The chain carries TRBV28 and TRBJ2-7; D perhaps matches TRBD1 (5 bases). The CDR3 consists of 13 residues. Germline loops: CDR1 MDHEN, CDR2 SYDVKM. V was clipped by 6 bases and J by 4 bases, with 13 bases between them. The CDR3 nucleotides are TGTGCCAGCAGCCTCCACACAGGTTACGAGCAGTACTTC. This gives the protein CASSLHTGYEQYF.

The CDR3 sequence: CASSTYNEQFF. Here the CDR3 DNA reads TGTGCCAGCAGCACCTACAATGAGCAGTTCTTC. The chain carries TRBV4-2 and TRBJ2-1; D ambiguous. Trimming removed 5 bases at V and 2 bases at J, with 1 base between. CDR1 and CDR2 from the germline V gene are LGHNA and YNFKEQ. The CDR3 loop spans 11 amino acids.

This chain links TRBV5-6 with TRBJ1-4; perhaps TRBD1 as D (5 bases). Trimming stripped 2 bases from V and 0 bases from J, with 14 bases between. Germline V gives CDR1 SGHDT, CDR2 YYEEEE. CDR3 size: 17 residues. CDR3 sequence (DNA): TGTGCCAGCAGCTTTGCGGGGACTAGAGCAACTAATGAAAAACTGTTTTTT. Protein: CASSFAGTRATNEKLFF. Variable domain in full (rest from reference TRBV5-6 and TRBJ1-4): DAGVTQSPTHLIKTRGQQVTLRCSPKSGHDTVSWYQQALGQGPQFIFQYYEEEERQRGNFPDRFSGHQFPNYSSELNVNALLLGDSALYLCASSFAGTRATNEKLFFGSGTQLSVL.

A remark on this clone: The same CDR3 can be traced to other DNA sequences in this sample. The rearrangement joins TRBV18 to TRBJ1-3; D gene uncertain. Germline V gene data show CDR1 as KGHSH and CDR2 as LQKENI. The ends were cut back, 2 bases at V and 0 bases at J, with 5 bases in the middle. This CDR3 comprises 14 residues. The CDR3 DNA follows: TGTGCCAGCTCACCAGGCAACTCTGGAAACACCATATATTTT. Its protein product is CASSPGNSGNTIYF.

This chain uses TRBV28 with TRBJ2-2; 7 bases match TRBD2. CDR1 is MDHEN and CDR2 is SYDVKM in the germline V gene. This CDR3 comprises 14 residues. With 5 bases clipped from V and 7 bases from J, the junction kept 7 bases outside the gene matches. CDR3 sequence reads: CASSPRGRVGELFF. The CDR3 nucleotides read TGTGCCAGCAGTCCTCGGGGGAGGGTCGGGGAGCTGTTTTTT.

The V and J genes are TRBV29-1 and TRBJ1-4, with 7 bases fitting TRBD1. V shed 7 bases and J 0 bases; nucleotides not matched to a gene: 11. Per the germline V gene, CDR1 is SQVTM and CDR2 is ANQGSEA. This CDR3 is 16 amino acids long. The CDR3 DNA is TGCAGCGCAGGGGACAGTATAGGGGCAACTAATGAAAAACTGTTTTTT. It is translated as CSAGDSIGATNEKLFF.